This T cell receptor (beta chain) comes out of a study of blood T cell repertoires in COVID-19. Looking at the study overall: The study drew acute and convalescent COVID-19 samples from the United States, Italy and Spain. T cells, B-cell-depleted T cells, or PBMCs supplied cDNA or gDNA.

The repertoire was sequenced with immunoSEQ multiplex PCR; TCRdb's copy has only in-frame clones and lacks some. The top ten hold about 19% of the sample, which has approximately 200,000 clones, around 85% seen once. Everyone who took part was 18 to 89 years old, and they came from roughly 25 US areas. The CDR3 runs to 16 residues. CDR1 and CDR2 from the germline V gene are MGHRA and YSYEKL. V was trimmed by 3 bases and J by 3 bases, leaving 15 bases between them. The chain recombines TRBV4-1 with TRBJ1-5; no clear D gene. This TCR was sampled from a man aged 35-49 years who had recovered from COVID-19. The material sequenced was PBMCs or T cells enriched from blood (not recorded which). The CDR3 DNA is TGCGCCAGCAGCCATCCCCCGGGGTCTGTCAATCAGCCCCAGCATTTT. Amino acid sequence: CASSHPPGSVNQPQHF.